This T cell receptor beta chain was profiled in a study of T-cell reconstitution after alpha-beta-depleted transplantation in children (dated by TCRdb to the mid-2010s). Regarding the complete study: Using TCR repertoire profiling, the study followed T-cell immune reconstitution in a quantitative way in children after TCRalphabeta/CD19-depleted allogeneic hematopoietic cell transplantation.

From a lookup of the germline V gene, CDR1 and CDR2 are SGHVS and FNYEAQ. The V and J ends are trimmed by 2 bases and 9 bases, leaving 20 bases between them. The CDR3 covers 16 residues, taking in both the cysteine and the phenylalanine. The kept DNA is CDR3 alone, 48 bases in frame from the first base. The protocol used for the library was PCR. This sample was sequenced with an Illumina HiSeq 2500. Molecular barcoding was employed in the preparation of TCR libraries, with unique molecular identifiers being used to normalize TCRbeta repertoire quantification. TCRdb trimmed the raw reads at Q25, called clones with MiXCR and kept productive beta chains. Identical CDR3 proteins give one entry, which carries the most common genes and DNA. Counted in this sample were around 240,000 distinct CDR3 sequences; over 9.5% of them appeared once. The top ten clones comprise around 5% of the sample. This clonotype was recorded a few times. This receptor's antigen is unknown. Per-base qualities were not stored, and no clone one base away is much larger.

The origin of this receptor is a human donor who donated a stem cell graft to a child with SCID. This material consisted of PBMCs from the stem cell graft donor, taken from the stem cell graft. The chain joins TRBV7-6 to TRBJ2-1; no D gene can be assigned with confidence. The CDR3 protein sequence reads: CASSLLGHSLSGEQFF. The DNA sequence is TGTGCCAGCAGCTTACTCGGTCATAGCTTAAGTGGTGAGCAGTTCTTC.